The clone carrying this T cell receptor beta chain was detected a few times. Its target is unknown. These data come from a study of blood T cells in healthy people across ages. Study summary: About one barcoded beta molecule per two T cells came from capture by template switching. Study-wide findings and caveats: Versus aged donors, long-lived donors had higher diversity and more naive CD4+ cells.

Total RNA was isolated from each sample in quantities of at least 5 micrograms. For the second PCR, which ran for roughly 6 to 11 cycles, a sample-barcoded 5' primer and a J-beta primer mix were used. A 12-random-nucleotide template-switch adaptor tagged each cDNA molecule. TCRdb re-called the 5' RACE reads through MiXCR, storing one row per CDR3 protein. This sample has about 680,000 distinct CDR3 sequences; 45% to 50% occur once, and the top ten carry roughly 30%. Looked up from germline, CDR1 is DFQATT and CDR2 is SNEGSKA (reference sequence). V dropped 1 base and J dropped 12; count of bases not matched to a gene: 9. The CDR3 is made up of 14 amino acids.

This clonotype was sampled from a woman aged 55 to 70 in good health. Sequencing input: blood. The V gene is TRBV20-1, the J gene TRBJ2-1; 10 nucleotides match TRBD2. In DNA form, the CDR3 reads TGCAGTGCTAGAGCAGCACTAGCGGGATTGGGGCAGTTCTTC. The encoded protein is CSARAALAGLGQFF.